This T cell receptor beta chain comes out of a study of response to subunit inactivated influenza vaccine. The CDR3 is 14 residues long. CDR1 is WSHSY, CDR2 SAAADI, per germline. V shed 7 bases and J 1 base; nucleotides not matched to a gene: 3. In TCRdb, the RT-PCR reads were re-called with MiXCR into one record per CDR3 protein. The sample gives about 570,000 distinct CDR3 sequences, around 11% of which show up once; roughly 11% is in the top ten. This clonotype was recorded at least ten times. This sample was also put to use in a study of T cells expressing NK-cell markers. That report adds: Template switching by 5'RACE with UMIs generated the TCR beta cDNA. Alpha-beta TCR T cells were the sole sorting target in several experiments, owing to an anti-gamma-delta TCR antibody.

The receptor comes from a man over 45 who received an inactivated influenza vaccine. The sample here was PBMCs from blood, taken on the day of vaccination. The chain joins TRBV10-2 to TRBJ2-3, with TRBD2 matching 9 bases. CDR3: CASKVAGGTDTQYF. DNA of the CDR3: TGCGCCAGCAAGGTAGCGGGGGGCACAGATACGCAGTATTTT.